This entry lists 19 T cell receptor beta chains sequenced from one sample in a study of blood T cells in healthy people across ages (dated by TCRdb to between 2015 and 2016). Library method: 5' RACE. A second PCR of about 7 to 12 cycles was run with a J-beta primer mix and a sample-barcoded 5' primer. TCRdb reprocessed the public reads (quality trimming at Q25 with fastp, clone calling with MiXCR) and kept in-frame beta chains. Merged by CDR3 protein, the rows form single entries marked with the most common genes and DNA. The sample contains roughly 1.9 million distinct CDR3 sequences, 30% to 40% of them found a single time. The ten largest clonotypes hold 20% to 25% of the sample. Specimen: blood. Receptor source: a human donor in good health.

V is TRBV4-3 and J is TRBJ2-1; 9 bases fit TRBD1. In germline, CDR1 is LGHNA, CDR2 YSLEER. V shed 1 base and J 10 bases; nucleotides not matched to a gene: 11. The length of the CDR3 is 16 residues. CDR3: CASSQVMDRGVYEQFF. The CDR3, as DNA: TGCGCCAGCAGCCAAGTAATGGACAGGGGAGTCTACGAGCAGTTCTTC.

This rearrangement joins TRBV20-1 to TRBJ1-2, with D tentatively TRBD1 (6 bases). Germline V gene data show CDR1 as DFQATT and CDR2 as SNEGSKA (reference sequence). V gave up 2 bases and J gave up 6 bases, with 13 bases separating them. The CDR3 length is 13 residues. The CDR3 bases are TGCAGTGCTAGATGGGGGGGCAGGCATGGCTACACCTTC. The encoded protein is CSARWGGRHGYTF.

This chain uses TRBV7-2 with TRBJ1-5; D uncertain. CDR1 and CDR2 from the germline V gene are SGHTA and FQGNSA. Trimming stripped 0 bases from V and 3 bases from J, with 3 bases between. The CDR3 loop spans 13 amino acids. The CDR3 loop reads CTSSLADNQPQHF. CDR3 nucleotide sequence: TGTACCAGCAGCTTAGCAGACAATCAGCCCCAGCATTTT.

V usage is TRBV29-1 and J usage is TRBJ1-2; D is undetermined. The CDR3 runs 13 residues. Trimming shortened V by 1 base and J by 4 bases, and 10 bases separated the two germline ends. Germline V lookup: CDR1 SQVTM, CDR2 ANQGSEA. CDR3 protein: CSVEGVVGYGYTF. The CDR3 region has the DNA TGCAGCGTTGAAGGGGTTGTAGGCTATGGCTACACCTTC.

There are a few counts of this clonotype. The V call is TRBV24-1, the J call TRBJ2-5; a weak D match, TRBD2 (5 bases). The CDR3 extends over 16 amino acids. V lost 4 bases, J lost 6 bases, and 20 bases lay in between. Germline V gene sequence: CDR1 KGHDR, CDR2 SFDVKD. CDR3 DNA sequence: TGTGCCACCAGTGAGGGATTCGAGGGCCCGGGGAAGACCCAGTACTTC. It yields the protein CATSEGFEGPGKTQYF.

This clonotype has just a few counts. The chain combines TRBV28 with TRBJ1-5, with unresolved D. The CDR3 spans 12 residues. Germline V gene data show CDR1 as MDHEN and CDR2 as SYDVKM. Trimming pared 6 bases from V and 8 bases from J, leaving 11 bases between. CDR3: CASSTPGEPQHF. The CDR3 DNA reads TGTGCCAGCAGCACACCGGGTGAGCCCCAGCATTTT.

This clonotype was observed a handful of times. The chain links TRBV15 to TRBJ2-7; D might be TRBD2 (6 bases). The CDR3 totals 15 residues. V lost 0 bases and J 4 bases, leaving 13 bases between the germline ends. In germline, CDR1 is LNHNV, CDR2 YYDKDF (reference sequence). This CDR3 is CATSRDDSGRYEQYF. In DNA form, the CDR3 reads TGTGCCACCAGCAGAGATGATAGCGGAAGATACGAGCAGTACTTC. Full variable domain (rest looked up from reference TRBV15 and TRBJ2-7): DAMVIQNPRYQVTQFGKPVTLSCSQTLNHNVMYWYQQKSSQAPKLLFHYYDKDFNNEADTPDNFQSRRPNTSFCFLDIRSPGLGDTAMYLCATSRDDSGRYEQYFGPGTRLTVT.

About this clonotype itself: At one end, the junction sequence differs from germline, possibly due to a read error. CDR3 in DNA: TGTGCCAGCACACCCGGGACACCTTTTGGGTCACCCCTCCACTTT. Translation: CASTPGTPFGSPLHF. The chain is built from TRBV18 and TRBJ1-6; possibly TRBD1 for D (6 bases). The CDR3 sequence is 15 residues long. Germline CDR1 KGHSH, CDR2 LQKENI.

The chain is built from TRBV7-8 and TRBJ1-5; D not resolved. CDR1 and CDR2 from the germline V gene are SGHVS and FQNEAQ. The CDR3 covers 16 residues. Trimming shortened V by 1 base and J by 5 bases, and 15 bases separated the two germline ends. In nucleotides, the CDR3 is TGTGCCAGCAGCTTAGGACCCTGGCAGGATCATCAGCCCCAGCATTTT. Its protein product is CASSLGPWQDHQPQHF.

This clonotype was counted ten times or more. The rearrangement joins TRBV24-1 to TRBJ2-5; D unclear. Germline V gene lookup returns CDR1 KGHDR and CDR2 SFDVKD. V lost 1 base and J 4 bases, leaving 3 bases between the germline ends. This CDR3 comprises 12 residues. The CDR3, as DNA: TGTGCCACCAGTGATTTCGGAGAGACCCAGTACTTC. This gives the protein CATSDFGETQYF.

The genes are TRBV29-1 and TRBJ1-1, with TRBD1 as a possible D gene (6 bases). Trimming removed 4 bases from V and 6 bases from J, with 15 bases in between. Germline-derived CDR1 and CDR2 are SQVTM and ANQGSEA. This CDR3 contains 13 residues. CDR3 bases: TGCAGCGTTGCACATGGGGGGGCACCTGAAGCTTTCTTT. Translated, it gives CSVAHGGAPEAFF.

The gene calls are TRBV21-1 and TRBJ1-2; the table's D call of TRBD1 was not tested on the DNA. TRBV21-1 corresponds to a pseudogene. The CDR3 loop spans 16 amino acids. CDR3 residues: CASSKGRQGTNYGYTF. CDR3 nucleotides: TGTGCCAGCAGCAAAGGGCGACAGGGGACTAACTATGGCTACACCTTC.

Details on this clonotype: It may be a read error: a sequence one base away is much more abundant. This sequence joins TRBV29-1 and TRBJ2-3; D perhaps matches TRBD2 (6 bases). There are 16 residues in the CDR3. Germline V lookup: CDR1 SQVTM, CDR2 ANQGSEA. With 6 bases removed from V and 4 bases from J, the gap between germline ends came to 23 bases. The CDR3 is CSVRRGTYPEADTQYF. CDR3 DNA sequence: TGCAGCGTACGACGAGGGACTTACCCCGAGGCAGATACGCAGTATTTT.

This rearrangement joins TRBV7-8 to TRBJ2-3, with D perhaps TRBD2 (5 bases). Germline values: CDR1 SGHVS, CDR2 FQNEAQ. The CDR3 contains 14 residues. Trimming removed 2 bases at V and 8 bases at J, with 14 bases between. The CDR3 sequence is CASSLYRGAGTQYF. CDR3 DNA sequence: TGTGCCAGCAGCTTATATCGGGGAGCAGGTACGCAGTATTTT.

This clonotype was counted once. A much more abundant neighbour one base away suggests this may be a read error. The chain uses TRBV12-3 or TRBV12-4 and TRBJ2-6, with D perhaps assigned TRBD1 or TRBD2 (5 bases each). This CDR3 is built from 17 residues. The CDR3 sequence: CASTILAGISGGNVLTF. In nucleotides, the CDR3 is TGTGCCAGCACCATCCTGGCAGGAATTTCTGGGGGCAACGTCCTGACTTTC.

This clonotype was seen only a few times. V and J are TRBV5-1 and TRBJ2-4; tentative D call: TRBD1 (6 bases). The length of the CDR3 is 11 residues. Germline lookup yields CDR1 SGHRS and CDR2 YFSETQ. V was pared by 8 bases and J by 4 bases, with 7 bases between. The CDR3 loop reads CASTGKNIQYF. The CDR3 DNA sequence: TGCGCCAGTACAGGGAAAAACATTCAGTACTTC.

The table lists this clonotype with a few counts. This chain joins TRBV20-1 and TRBJ2-7; tentative D call: TRBD2 (6 bases). There are 14 residues in the CDR3. V dropped 8 bases and J dropped 4 bases, with 21 bases sitting between them. Germline assignment: CDR1 DFQATT and CDR2 SNEGSKA (reference sequence). This chain's CDR3 is CSFLSGAGGYEQYF. The CDR3 nucleotides are TGCAGTTTTCTATCCGGGGCTGGAGGGTACGAGCAGTACTTC.

The V call is TRBV12-3 or TRBV12-4, the J call TRBJ2-4; D might be TRBD1 or TRBD2, each matching 6 bases. The J call may be in error: the DNA end matches TRBJ2-7 better. The CDR3 extends over 15 amino acids. DNA of the CDR3: TGTGCCAGCAGTCTCTCCGGAGGGGGGCTCTACGAGCAGTACTTC. It is translated as CASSLSGGGLYEQYF.

This chain joins TRBV6-2 or TRBV6-3 and TRBJ1-2; D not certain. V was shortened by 0 bases and J by 4 bases, with 15 bases between the two germline ends. Germline V gene sequence: CDR1 MNHEY, CDR2 SVGEGT. The CDR3 extends over 16 amino acids. The CDR3, as DNA: TGTGCCAGCAGTTACTCGATACATGGAGGTACCTATGGCTACACCTTC. It codes for CASSYSIHGGTYGYTF.